The rows below give T cell receptor beta chains drawn from one sample of a study of OX40 agonist ivuxolimab in advanced cancers. Sequenced by immunoSEQ multiplex PCR; TCRdb stores in-frame clones only, minus some. Of tens of thousands of clones listed, about 91% are singletons. The specimen was CD4+ or CD8+ T cells sorted from blood, collected in a trial of the OX40 agonist ivuxolimab. The origin of the receptors is an adult with an advanced solid tumor such as melanoma, head and neck, liver or kidney cancer. Each CDR3 is given with its conserved first and last residue. D genes are given only for firm matches. A clone size is listed for some rows: how often the clone was seen (once, few, many), or a class if it is expanded.

D gene: TRBD1
J gene: TRBJ1-1
V gene: TRBV19
clone size: few
CDR3 DNA: TGTGCCAGTAGTGGGACAGGGGGGACTGAAGCTTTCTTT
CDR3 protein: CASSGTGGTEAFF

D gene: -
J gene: TRBJ1-1
V gene: TRBV30
clone size: few
CDR3 DNA: TGTGCCTGGGCTACTACACTGAACACTGAAGCTTTCTTT
CDR3 protein: CAWATTLNTEAFF

D gene: -
J gene: TRBJ1-1
V gene: TRBV5-6
clone size: -
CDR3 DNA: TGTGCCAGCAGCTTGCACCCGAGCCAGGCCACTGAAGCTTTCTTT
CDR3 protein: CASSLHPSQATEAFF

D gene: -
J gene: TRBJ2-3
V gene: TRBV5-6
clone size: -
CDR3 DNA: TGTGCCAGCAGTAGAATATCAGATACGCAGTATTTT
CDR3 protein: CASSRISDTQYF

D gene: TRBD2
J gene: TRBJ2-1
V gene: TRBV4-1
clone size: -
CDR3 DNA: TGCGCCAGCAGCCTTGTGACTAGCGGGAGCTATGAGCAGTTCTTC
CDR3 protein: CASSLVTSGSYEQFF

D gene: -
J gene: TRBJ1-5
V gene: TRBV9
clone size: -
CDR3 DNA: TGTGCCAGCAGCCCAACTGGGGGGTCTCATCAGCCCCAGCATTTT
CDR3 protein: CASSPTGGSHQPQHF

D gene: -
J gene: TRBJ2-2
V gene: TRBV10-2
clone size: -
CDR3 DNA: TGCGCCAGCGCCTGGGGGGCCGGCGGGGAGCTGTTTTTT
CDR3 protein: CASAWGAGGELFF

D gene: -
J gene: TRBJ2-3
V gene: TRBV4-1
clone size: -
CDR3 DNA: TGCGCCAGCAGCCAAGTCGCAGATACGCAGTATTTT
CDR3 protein: CASSQVADTQYF

D gene: -
J gene: TRBJ2-1
V gene: TRBV21-1
clone size: once
CDR3 DNA: TGTGCCAGCAGCTCCCGGGAGCGGTCTTCGGGCAATGAGCAGTTCTTC
CDR3 protein: CASSSRERSSGNEQFF

D gene: -
J gene: TRBJ2-7
V gene: TRBV29-1
clone size: -
CDR3 DNA: TGCAGCGTGGCGGAACTGTGGGAGCAGTACTTC
CDR3 protein: CSVAELWEQYF

D gene: TRBD2
J gene: TRBJ2-2
V gene: TRBV28
clone size: few
CDR3 DNA: TGTGCCAGCGAGCGGGGACTGAACACCGGGGAGCTGTTTTTT
CDR3 protein: CASERGLNTGELFF

D gene: TRBD2
J gene: TRBJ2-7
V gene: TRBV4-3
clone size: few
CDR3 DNA: TGCGCCAGCAGCCAAGAATGGGGGGGGACCTACGAGCAGTACTTC
CDR3 protein: CASSQEWGGTYEQYF

D gene: -
J gene: TRBJ2-7
V gene: TRBV5-5
clone size: -
CDR3 DNA: TGTGCCAGCAGGGGGCTGTCCTACGAGCAGTACTTC
CDR3 protein: CASRGLSYEQYF

D gene: TRBD1
J gene: TRBJ2-7
V gene: TRBV4-3
clone size: -
CDR3 DNA: TGCGCCAGCAGCCATCAACCCCCCTCCCGGGACAGGGCTAGCGAGCAGTACTTC
CDR3 protein: CASSHQPPSRDRASEQYF

D gene: TRBD1
J gene: TRBJ2-1
V gene: TRBV4-2
clone size: -
CDR3 DNA: TGTGCCAGCAGCCCGACAGGGGCCGGGCAGTTCTTC
CDR3 protein: CASSPTGAGQFF

D gene: -
J gene: TRBJ2-7
V gene: TRBV19
clone size: -
CDR3 DNA: TGTGCCAGTTCCCCAGGACTACATTACGAGCAGTACTTC
CDR3 protein: CASSPGLHYEQYF

D gene: TRBD2
J gene: TRBJ2-5
V gene: TRBV11-2
clone size: -
CDR3 DNA: TGTGCCAGCAGCTCCGGCGGACTAGACCAAGAGACCCAGTACTTC
CDR3 protein: CASSSGGLDQETQYF

D gene: TRBD1
J gene: TRBJ2-5
V gene: TRBV14
clone size: -
CDR3 DNA: TGTGCCAAAGATAGAACAGGGGGCTGGTGGGAGACCCAGTACTTC
CDR3 protein: CAKDRTGGWWETQYF

D gene: -
J gene: TRBJ2-7
V gene: TRBV6-1
clone size: -
CDR3 DNA: TGTGCCAGCAGTGAACAAGGAGGGTTTTTAAACTACGAGCAGTACTTC
CDR3 protein: CASSEQGGFLNYEQYF

D gene: -
J gene: TRBJ2-3
V gene: TRBV9
clone size: -
CDR3 DNA: TGTGCCAGCAGCCCCTCCCTGGATACGCAGTATTTT
CDR3 protein: CASSPSLDTQYF

D gene: TRBD1
J gene: TRBJ1-4
V gene: TRBV4-3
clone size: -
CDR3 DNA: TGCGCCAGCAGCCAAGCTCAGGGGGATGAAAAACTGTTTTTT
CDR3 protein: CASSQAQGDEKLFF

D gene: TRBD2
J gene: TRBJ2-5
V gene: TRBV7-6
clone size: -
CDR3 DNA: TGTGCCAGCAGCCCCGGACTAGCGGGAGGCGGGGAGACCCAGTACTTC
CDR3 protein: CASSPGLAGGGETQYF

D gene: -
J gene: TRBJ2-3
V gene: TRBV12-1
clone size: -
CDR3 DNA: TGTGCCAGCAGCTCCGCAGGTTTGCGGGCCTGCACAGATACGCAGTATTTT
CDR3 protein: CASSSAGLRACTDTQYF

D gene: -
J gene: TRBJ2-1
V gene: TRBV27
clone size: -
CDR3 DNA: TGTGCCAGCAGTTTGAGCGGTCCAGGGTACAATGAGCAGTTCTTC
CDR3 protein: CASSLSGPGYNEQFF

D gene: -
J gene: TRBJ2-1
V gene: TRBV27
clone size: -
CDR3 DNA: TGTGCCAGCAGTTCCATCTGGGGGTTTGAGCAGTTCTTC
CDR3 protein: CASSSIWGFEQFF

D gene: -
J gene: TRBJ1-5
V gene: TRBV19
clone size: few
CDR3 DNA: TGTGCCAGTAGTCCCCGGGGGACCCCGCGAGGGGCGGGCAATCAGCCCCAGCATTTT
CDR3 protein: CASSPRGTPRGAGNQPQHF

D gene: -
J gene: TRBJ1-5
V gene: TRBV4-1
clone size: -
CDR3 DNA: TGCGCCAGCAGCCCCTCGATGTCGGATCAGCCCCAGCATTTT
CDR3 protein: CASSPSMSDQPQHF

D gene: -
J gene: TRBJ2-7
V gene: TRBV7-8
clone size: -
CDR3 DNA: TGTGCCAGCAGCTTAGCACGAAACGAGCAGTACTTC
CDR3 protein: CASSLARNEQYF

D gene: -
J gene: TRBJ2-7
V gene: TRBV27
clone size: once
CDR3 DNA: TGTGCCAGCAGGCCCGTCGAGAGGTCAGGTGACGAGCAGTACTTC
CDR3 protein: CASRPVERSGDEQYF

D gene: -
J gene: TRBJ1-5
V gene: TRBV28
clone size: -
CDR3 DNA: TGTGCCAGCAGTTTTAACATCAATCAGCCCCAGCATTTT
CDR3 protein: CASSFNINQPQHF

D gene: TRBD2
J gene: TRBJ2-7
V gene: TRBV10-1
clone size: -
CDR3 DNA: TGCGCCAGCAGTGAGTCGTATCGGGAGGGCCACGAGCAGTACTTC
CDR3 protein: CASSESYREGHEQYF

D gene: -
J gene: TRBJ2-2
V gene: TRBV2
clone size: -
CDR3 DNA: TGTGCCAGCCTAGGGGACACCGGGGAGCTGTTTTTT
CDR3 protein: CASLGDTGELFF

D gene: -
J gene: TRBJ2-7
V gene: TRBV27
clone size: once
CDR3 DNA: TGTGCCAGCAGTTTCAAGGCTCGGGGCGAGCAGTACTTC
CDR3 protein: CASSFKARGEQYF

D gene: TRBD2
J gene: TRBJ2-1
V gene: TRBV7-9
clone size: -
CDR3 DNA: TGTGCCAGCAGCTCGACTAGCGGGAGTAATGAGCAGTTCTTC
CDR3 protein: CASSSTSGSNEQFF

D gene: -
J gene: TRBJ2-7
V gene: TRBV6-5
clone size: -
CDR3 DNA: TGTGCCAGCAGTGGGACCGGCATAGCCGGATACGAGCAGTACTTC
CDR3 protein: CASSGTGIAGYEQYF

D gene: -
J gene: TRBJ2-4
V gene: TRBV2
clone size: -
CDR3 DNA: TGTGCCAGCAGTACCATTGGTTACGAGGGCCCACTAGCCAAAAACATTCAGTACTTC
CDR3 protein: CASSTIGYEGPLAKNIQYF

D gene: TRBD1
J gene: TRBJ1-1
V gene: TRBV6-5
clone size: -
CDR3 DNA: TGTGCCAGCAGGCCGGGACAGGGGAACACTGAAGCTTTCTTT
CDR3 protein: CASRPGQGNTEAFF

D gene: TRBD2
J gene: TRBJ2-3
V gene: TRBV9
clone size: -
CDR3 DNA: TGTGCCAGCAGCGTCGGGGGAGCGGGAGTGAGATGGGATACGCAGTATTTT
CDR3 protein: CASSVGGAGVRWDTQYF

D gene: -
J gene: TRBJ2-7
V gene: TRBV9
clone size: -
CDR3 DNA: TGTGCCAGCAGCCCTGGCTGGGCCGTGGACGAGCAGTACTTC
CDR3 protein: CASSPGWAVDEQYF

D gene: TRBD1
J gene: TRBJ1-4
V gene: TRBV28
clone size: -
CDR3 DNA: TGTGCCAGCAGTTTATACCGGACAGGGACGTTAAATGAAAAACTGTTTTTT
CDR3 protein: CASSLYRTGTLNEKLFF

D gene: TRBD2
J gene: TRBJ2-2
V gene: TRBV25-1
clone size: -
CDR3 DNA: TGTGCCAGCAGTGAATGGTGGGGACTAAACACCGGGGAGCTGTTTTTT
CDR3 protein: CASSEWWGLNTGELFF